This T cell receptor beta chain was sequenced for a study of PD-L1 blockade in urothelial cancer. Whole-study context: Blood analysis was done at 3 weeks (second dose) and 6 weeks after treatment began. Reported median T cell count for blood samples was 130,000 to 150,000.

Time point denoted: pretreatment peripheral blood. The study enrolled patients with locally advanced or metastatic urothelial carcinoma. Synthetic TCR analog templates were spiked into each PCR. Sequencing used immunoSEQ multiplex PCR; TCRdb keeps in-frame clones, though not all of them. Of about 88,000 clones listed, around 89% are singletons. The sample consisted of PBMCs, taken around atezolizumab (anti-PD-L1) treatment. The sequence derives from a woman of 80 years or more with urothelial cancer.

The CDR3: CASQKDRLAAYEQYF. The DNA for the CDR3 is TGTGCCAGCCAAAAGGATCGACTAGCGGCTTACGAGCAGTACTTC. This chain joins TRBV2 and TRBJ2-7; 9 bases are a match to TRBD2. V trimming: 8 bases; J trimming: 4 bases; junction bases outside the gene matches: 12. Germline CDR1 is SNHLY and CDR2 is FYNNEI. The CDR3 covers 15 residues.